This TCR beta chain is drawn from a study of radiotherapy plus CTLA-4 blockade in lung cancer. Overall study context: Objective responses were observed in 15% to 20% of patients, and disease control was achieved by around 31%.

V was trimmed by 4 bases and J by 7 bases, leaving 8 bases between them. Per the germline V gene, CDR1 is GTSNPN and CDR2 is SVGIG (reference sequence). The CDR3 covers 11 residues. Remarks on this clone: The antigen is not known.

TCRdb's table, derived via immunoSEQ multiplex PCR, lists solely in-frame clones and lacks some. The repertoire holds over 85,000 clones, with around 88% as singletons. General observations from the study: Radiotherapy was combined with ipilimumab, and tumor-derived TCR clones then expanded in blood.

The sequence was collected from a human donor with non-small cell lung cancer that progressed on radiotherapy plus ipilimumab. This sample comprised peripheral blood, obtained from a patient treated with radiotherapy plus ipilimumab. V usage is TRBV30 and J usage is TRBJ2-1; D is possibly TRBD1 (6 bases). For the CDR3, the DNA is TGTGCCTGGAAGGGGGTAAATGAGCAGTTCTTC. Protein: CAWKGVNEQFF.